This T cell receptor (beta chain) was documented in a study of OX40 agonist ivuxolimab in advanced cancers. About the study: It was ivuxolimab, an agonistic anti-OX40 (CD134) antibody, that patients were treated with.

CDR3 length: 16 amino acids. The germline V gene has CDR1 SGHTA and CDR2 FQGNSA. Between the trimmed V and J ends, which lost 5 bases and 2 bases, there was a span of 18 bases. Clones were sequenced by immunoSEQ multiplex PCR, and TCRdb holds only the in-frame ones, with some missing. The repertoire has some 80,000 clones, nearly 90% of them found once; the top ten carry 0.72%. Baseline was the first blood sampling point, followed by cycle 4 day 1 and cycle 7 day 1. This clonotype originated in an adult with an advanced solid tumor such as melanoma, head and neck, liver or kidney cancer. The chain couples TRBV7-2 to TRBJ1-2; no clear D. The specimen was CD4+ or CD8+ T cells sorted from blood, collected in a trial of the OX40 agonist ivuxolimab. For the CDR3, the DNA is TGTGCCAGCAGCCAATACAGCGTTATACAGAACTATGGCTACACCTTC. This sequence encodes CASSQYSVIQNYGYTF. Full variable domain (rest looked up from reference TRBV7-2 and TRBJ1-2): GAGVSQSPSNKVTEKGKDVELRCDPISGHTALYWYRQSLGQGLEFLIYFQGNSAPDKSGLPSDRFSAERTGGSVSTLTIQRTQQEDSAVYLCASSQYSVIQNYGYTFGSGTRLTVV.